This T cell receptor (beta chain) is drawn from a study of blood T cells in healthy people across ages. Study results and limitations: Among long-lived donors, naive CD4+ cells were more numerous and diversity higher than in aged donors.

CDR1 and CDR2 from the germline V gene are SNHLY and FYNNEI. The CDR3 extends over 16 amino acids. V lost 8 bases and J lost 3; bases outside the gene matches: 14. Comment on this clonotype: Its antigen remains unknown.

Total RNA was isolated from each sample in quantities of at least 6 micrograms. PCR was performed a second time for about 6 to 12 cycles using a sample-barcoded 5' primer and a J-beta primer mix. In TCRdb, the 5' RACE reads were re-called with MiXCR into one record per CDR3 protein. There are approximately 690,000 distinct CDR3 sequences in the sample; around three fifths occur only once, and 30% to 40% lies in the top ten. J is TRBJ2-7 and V is TRBV2, with TRBD1 matching 9 bases. The sequence was collected from a man in his 60s in good health. The sample taken for sequencing was blood. CDR3 in DNA: TGTGCCAGCTCCAGAGGGTTGTTGACAGGGGGCTACGAGCAGTACTTC. Translated: CASSRGLLTGGYEQYF. Together with reference TRBV2 and TRBJ2-7, the CDR3 gives the full variable domain: EPEVTQTPSHQVTQMGQEVILRCVPISNHLYFYWYRQILGQKVEFLVSFYNNEISEKSEIFDDQFSVERPDGSNFTLKIRSTKLEDSAMYFCASSRGLLTGGYEQYFGPGTRLTVT.